The clone carrying this T cell receptor beta chain was counted at least ten times. V was clipped by 2 bases and J by 3 bases, with 5 bases between them. Per germline, CDR1 MDHEN and CDR2 SYDVKM. CDR3 length equals 12 residues. The source of the sample is a study of regulatory T cells in long-lasting Graves disease. Indicated time point: persistent/refractory GD, antithyroid drugs over 5 years with positive TRAb. PBMC-derived RNA was used for the TCR library. Arm-PCR of CDR3 regions and iRepertoire HTBI primers were the basis on which TCR beta libraries were built. TCRdb analysed the multiplex PCR reads with MiXCR anew, one entry per CDR3 protein. Found here are some 280,000 distinct CDR3 sequences, 22% of them singletons; the top ten hold about 56%.

The chain is built from TRBV28 and TRBJ2-7; D is unclear. This TCR was sampled from a female donor with Graves disease. The sequencing here drew on peripheral blood mononuclear cells (PBMCs), taken when the disease was refractory, from a patient treated with antithyroid drugs. CDR3 sequence reads: CASSLKHYEQYF. In nucleotides, the CDR3 is TGTGCCAGCAGTTTAAAGCACTACGAGCAGTACTTC.